This is a list of T cell receptor beta chains from one sample in a study of blood T cell repertoires in COVID-19. The repertoire was sequenced with immunoSEQ multiplex PCR; TCRdb's copy has only in-frame clones and lacks some. The sample has about 130,000 clones, 70% to 80% seen once; the top ten hold about 5%. Material: peripheral blood. These receptors originate from a woman aged 70-85 years with COVID-19, enrolled during active disease. CDR3s include the opening cysteine and the closing phenylalanine or tryptophan. The D gene is left open where the match is weak. A clone size is listed for some rows: how often the clone was seen (once, few, many), or a class if it is expanded.

j_gene: TRBJ1-6
d_gene: TRBD1
v_gene: TRBV3-1/TRBV3-2
abundance: few
CDR3aa: CASRDTGQVNSPLHF
CDR3nt: TGTGCCAGCAGAGATACGGGACAGGTTAATTCACCCCTCCACTTT

j_gene: TRBJ2-5
d_gene: TRBD2
v_gene: TRBV9
abundance: NA
CDR3aa: CASSVGLAGSEETQYF
CDR3nt: TGTGCCAGCAGCGTCGGACTAGCGGGTTCGGAAGAGACCCAGTACTTC

j_gene: TRBJ2-7
d_gene: TRBD1
v_gene: TRBV11-2
abundance: NA
CDR3aa: CASSLVHGTAYEQYF
CDR3nt: TGTGCCAGCAGCTTAGTTCACGGGACAGCCTACGAGCAGTACTTC

j_gene: TRBJ1-1
d_gene: TRBD1
v_gene: TRBV19
abundance: once
CDR3aa: CASSILQGAESTEAFF
CDR3nt: TGTGCCAGTAGTATACTACAGGGGGCTGAGAGCACTGAAGCTTTCTTT

j_gene: TRBJ1-1
d_gene: NA
v_gene: TRBV3-1/TRBV3-2
abundance: NA
CDR3aa: CASSHLGSQGTEAFF
CDR3nt: TGTGCCAGCAGCCATTTAGGCTCCCAGGGGACTGAAGCTTTCTTT

j_gene: TRBJ2-3
d_gene: TRBD2
v_gene: TRBV2
abundance: NA
CDR3aa: CASTSGGHTQYF
CDR3nt: TGTGCCAGCACTAGCGGGGGCCATACGCAGTATTTT

j_gene: TRBJ1-4
d_gene: TRBD1
v_gene: TRBV5-1
abundance: few
CDR3aa: CASSLGGQQKLFF
CDR3nt: TGCGCCAGCAGCTTGGGGGGACAGCAAAAACTGTTTTTT

j_gene: TRBJ2-5
d_gene: TRBD2
v_gene: TRBV7-2
abundance: NA
CDR3aa: CASSVRTSGGATQYF
CDR3nt: TGTGCCAGCAGCGTTCGGACTAGCGGGGGGGCGACCCAGTACTTC

j_gene: TRBJ1-6
d_gene: NA
v_gene: TRBV27
abundance: NA
CDR3aa: CASSLGGAAEYNSPLHF
CDR3nt: TGTGCCAGCAGTTTAGGTGGGGCCGCGGAATATAATTCACCCCTCCACTTT

j_gene: TRBJ1-2
d_gene: NA
v_gene: TRBV12-3/TRBV12-4
abundance: NA
CDR3aa: CASSLGLDIGYTF
CDR3nt: TGTGCCAGCAGTTTAGGTTTGGACATTGGCTACACCTTC

j_gene: TRBJ2-7
d_gene: TRBD2
v_gene: TRBV30
abundance: many
CDR3aa: CAWKSMGAGGPEQYF
CDR3nt: TGTGCCTGGAAAAGTATGGGAGCGGGGGGGCCCGAGCAGTACTTC

j_gene: TRBJ2-5
d_gene: TRBD2
v_gene: TRBV5-1
abundance: NA
CDR3aa: CASRKTSEETQYF
CDR3nt: TGCGCCAGCCGAAAGACTAGCGAAGAGACCCAGTACTTC

j_gene: TRBJ1-6
d_gene: NA
v_gene: TRBV3-1/TRBV3-2
abundance: NA
CDR3aa: CASSPTGVNIGGNSPLHF
CDR3nt: TGTGCCAGCAGCCCCACCGGGGTCAATATCGGAGGGAATTCACCCCTCCACTTT

j_gene: TRBJ1-2
d_gene: NA
v_gene: TRBV2
abundance: NA
CDR3aa: CASNRDIRDFYGYTF
CDR3nt: TGTGCCAGCAATAGAGACATTCGGGACTTTTATGGCTACACCTTC

j_gene: TRBJ2-5
d_gene: TRBD2
v_gene: TRBV4-2
abundance: NA
CDR3aa: CASSLGLAGGQETQYF
CDR3nt: TGTGCCAGCAGCCTGGGACTAGCGGGGGGGCAAGAGACCCAGTACTTC

j_gene: TRBJ2-1
d_gene: NA
v_gene: TRBV18
abundance: NA
CDR3aa: CASSPGGGPGNEQFF
CDR3nt: TGTGCCAGCTCACCAGGGGGGGGCCCCGGTAATGAGCAGTTCTTC

j_gene: TRBJ2-7
d_gene: NA
v_gene: TRBV2
abundance: NA
CDR3aa: CASSDGVVADEQYF
CDR3nt: TGTGCCAGCAGTGACGGGGTTGTGGCGGACGAGCAGTACTTC

j_gene: TRBJ1-2
d_gene: NA
v_gene: TRBV7-9
abundance: NA
CDR3aa: CASTPRWGDRSANYGYTF
CDR3nt: TGTGCCAGCACCCCCCGGTGGGGTGACAGATCAGCTAACTATGGCTACACCTTC

j_gene: TRBJ1-2
d_gene: NA
v_gene: TRBV24-1
abundance: NA
CDR3aa: CATRGPEGYTF
CDR3nt: TGTGCCACAAGGGGCCCGGAAGGCTACACCTTC

j_gene: TRBJ2-7
d_gene: NA
v_gene: TRBV5-1
abundance: NA
CDR3aa: CASTSSTGMREQYF
CDR3nt: TGCGCCAGTACCTCCTCTACCGGGATGAGGGAGCAGTACTTC

j_gene: TRBJ2-3
d_gene: NA
v_gene: TRBV7-2
abundance: NA
CDR3aa: CASSLDYTDTQYF
CDR3nt: TGTGCCAGCAGCTTAGACTACACAGATACGCAGTATTTT

j_gene: TRBJ1-2
d_gene: NA
v_gene: TRBV2
abundance: few
CDR3aa: CASRPHFSYGYTF
CDR3nt: TGTGCCAGCAGACCCCATTTTAGTTATGGCTACACCTTC

j_gene: TRBJ2-5
d_gene: NA
v_gene: TRBV5-1
abundance: NA
CDR3aa: CASSAAPGYQETQYF
CDR3nt: TGCGCCAGCAGCGCCGCCCCGGGGTACCAAGAGACCCAGTACTTC

j_gene: TRBJ2-5
d_gene: TRBD2
v_gene: TRBV19
abundance: NA
CDR3aa: CASTRTSGGPSRAETQYF
CDR3nt: TGTGCCAGTACTAGGACTAGCGGGGGCCCGAGTCGAGCGGAGACCCAGTACTTC

j_gene: TRBJ2-7
d_gene: NA
v_gene: TRBV23-1
abundance: NA
CDR3aa: CATMGGSSYEQYF
CDR3nt: TGCGCCACCATGGGTGGGAGTTCCTACGAGCAGTACTTC

j_gene: TRBJ1-4
d_gene: NA
v_gene: TRBV6-6
abundance: NA
CDR3aa: CASSSGPGGEKLFF
CDR3nt: TGTGCCAGCAGTTCCGGTCCGGGGGGAGAAAAACTGTTTTTT

j_gene: TRBJ1-4
d_gene: NA
v_gene: TRBV4-2
abundance: once
CDR3aa: CASSNTDPGDEKLFF
CDR3nt: TGTGCCAGCAGCAATACCGACCCAGGGGATGAAAAACTGTTTTTT

j_gene: TRBJ2-7
d_gene: TRBD1
v_gene: TRBV27
abundance: NA
CDR3aa: CASSLGQASYEQYF
CDR3nt: TGTGCCAGCAGTTTAGGACAGGCAAGCTACGAGCAGTACTTC

j_gene: TRBJ1-1
d_gene: NA
v_gene: TRBV2
abundance: NA
CDR3aa: CASSSNRDIEAFF
CDR3nt: TGTGCCAGCAGCAGCAACAGAGATATTGAAGCTTTCTTT

j_gene: TRBJ2-5
d_gene: NA
v_gene: TRBV11-3
abundance: NA
CDR3aa: CASSRGGREEETQYF
CDR3nt: TGTGCCAGCAGCAGAGGGGGCAGGGAGGAAGAGACCCAGTACTTC

j_gene: TRBJ1-2
d_gene: TRBD1
v_gene: TRBV20-1
abundance: NA
CDR3aa: CSGQGPGYTF
CDR3nt: TGCAGTGGACAGGGTCCTGGCTACACCTTC

j_gene: TRBJ1-1
d_gene: NA
v_gene: TRBV9
abundance: NA
CDR3aa: CASSVVQMGDTEAFF
CDR3nt: TGTGCCAGCAGCGTAGTACAGATGGGTGACACTGAAGCTTTCTTT

j_gene: TRBJ2-2
d_gene: NA
v_gene: TRBV5-1
abundance: NA
CDR3aa: CAGSTGNTGELFF
CDR3nt: TGCGCCGGCTCCACGGGAAACACCGGGGAGCTGTTTTTT

j_gene: TRBJ2-1
d_gene: NA
v_gene: TRBV7-9
abundance: NA
CDR3aa: CASSLDGRRGNEQFF
CDR3nt: TGTGCCAGCAGCTTAGATGGCAGACGGGGGAATGAGCAGTTCTTC

j_gene: TRBJ2-1
d_gene: NA
v_gene: TRBV15
abundance: NA
CDR3aa: CATSSEGYEQFF
CDR3nt: TGTGCCACCAGCAGCGAGGGCTATGAGCAGTTCTTC

j_gene: TRBJ2-1
d_gene: NA
v_gene: TRBV27
abundance: NA
CDR3aa: CASRLTTGTYNEQFF
CDR3nt: TGTGCCAGCAGGCTTACTACCGGGACTTACAATGAGCAGTTCTTC

j_gene: TRBJ2-3
d_gene: TRBD2
v_gene: TRBV18
abundance: NA
CDR3aa: CASSLQLAGGDTQYF
CDR3nt: TGTGCCAGCTCACTCCAGCTAGCGGGTGGAGATACGCAGTATTTT

j_gene: TRBJ2-5
d_gene: TRBD2
v_gene: TRBV9
abundance: NA
CDR3aa: CASSPAPGGETQYF
CDR3nt: TGTGCCAGCAGCCCCGCCCCGGGGGGAGAGACCCAGTACTTC

j_gene: TRBJ2-4
d_gene: NA
v_gene: TRBV6-1
abundance: NA
CDR3aa: CASSVLDLGRRDIQYF
CDR3nt: TGTGCCAGCAGTGTACTAGACTTGGGACGGAGGGACATTCAGTACTTC

j_gene: TRBJ2-3
d_gene: NA
v_gene: TRBV2
abundance: NA
CDR3aa: CASSQAPGDTQYF
CDR3nt: TGTGCCAGCAGCCAAGCCCCGGGGGATACGCAGTATTTT